The present T cell receptor (beta chain) was sequenced within a study of blood T cell repertoires in COVID-19. Looking at the study overall: Italy, Spain and the United States were the sources of the convalescent and acute COVID-19 samples. The cDNA or gDNA used as material had been derived from T cells, B-cell-depleted T cells, or PBMCs.

Original data processing: It was from reference gene primer amplification that nucleated cell counts were estimated. Some clones are missing from TCRdb's copy, which holds only in-frame ones; the method was immunoSEQ multiplex PCR. The DNA gave D and trimming, while V, J and clone size come from that table. The sample consists of fewer than 65,000 clones, less than 90% of them appearing once. Per the germline V gene, CDR1 is MGHRA and CDR2 is YSYEKL. CDR3 length: 17 amino acids. The junction had 2 bases not matched to a gene; V was cut back by 2 bases and J by 1 base. Sequenced input: peripheral blood. This chain connects TRBV4-1 to TRBJ2-2; 12 bases are a match to TRBD2. The receptor comes from a man in his fifties or sixties with acute or convalescent COVID-19. Written as DNA, the CDR3 is TGCGCCAGCAGCCAAAGACTAGCGGGGGAGAACACCGGGGAGCTGTTTTTT. It encodes CASSQRLAGENTGELFF.